This TCR beta chain was captured in a study of shared clonotypes between healthy human individuals. Measured with immunoSEQ multiplex PCR; TCRdb has only the in-frame clones, and not every one. The sample lists under 850,000 clones; more than 85% were seen once. Trimming shortened V by 2 bases and J by 2 bases, and 13 bases separated the two germline ends. The CDR3 extends over 15 amino acids. Per germline, CDR1 MNHNS and CDR2 SASEGT. Terminally differentiated effector memory CD45RA+ cells were excluded from the naive CD8 cells, which were CD45RO-negative and positively selected for CCR7. Input material: naive CD8+ T cells sorted from blood. V and J are TRBV6-1 and TRBJ2-7; a possible D gene is TRBD1 (5 bases). This sequence was found in a man aged 25 to 40 in good health. In DNA form, the CDR3 reads TGTGCCAGCAGTGAAATTTGGACAATCACCTACGAGCAGTACTTC. This translates into CASSEIWTITYEQYF.